These 11 T cell receptor beta chains were sequenced from one sample in a study of blood T cell repertoires in COVID-19. The table came from immunoSEQ multiplex PCR; TCRdb's copy has only in-frame clones and leaves some out. Of about 98,000 clones listed, 75% to 85% are singletons. Sequencing was done on a sample of peripheral blood. The source of these receptors is a man between 65 and 85 years old with acute or convalescent COVID-19.

This clone was picked up one time. V and J are TRBV27 and TRBJ2-7, with 16 bases that match TRBD2. This CDR3 has 14 amino acids. Germline V CDR1 and CDR2: MNHEY, SMNVEV (reference sequence). Trimming cost V 6 bases and J 6 bases; bases outside gene matches: 2. As DNA, the CDR3 is TGTGCCAGCAGGGGACTAGCGGGAGGGCTCGAGCAGTACTTC. It codes for CASRGLAGGLEQYF.

This clone has just a few counts. J is TRBJ1-1 and V is TRBV11-3, with 8 bases matching TRBD1. The germline V gene encodes CDR1 SGHNT and CDR2 YENEEA. V was pared by 4 bases and J by 1 base, with 5 bases of the junction left unmatched. The CDR3 is 15 residues long. As DNA, the CDR3 is TGTGCCAGCAGCTCCGGACAGGGCCCGAACACTGAAGCTTTCTTT. This sequence encodes CASSSGQGPNTEAFF.

This clone appeared a single time. The rearrangement uses TRBV7-2 and TRBJ2-5; tentatively, D is TRBD2 (6 bases). The V end lost 3 bases, the J end lost 2 bases, and 13 bases lay between the germline ends. The germline V gene has CDR1 SGHTA and CDR2 FQGNSA. The CDR3 totals 15 residues. CDR3 sequence (DNA): TGTGCCAGCAGCTTTACCGGGACTTTACAAGAGACCCAGTACTTC. It is translated as CASSFTGTLQETQYF.

This clone was counted only a few times. The chain combines TRBV4-2 with TRBJ1-1; 8 bases agree with TRBD1. This CDR3 spans 16 amino acids. The ends lost 0 bases at V and 3 bases at J; junction bases unmatched: 6. Germline lookup yields CDR1 LGHNA and CDR2 YNFKEQ. CDR3 DNA: TGTGCCAGCAGCCAAGATCCCCGACAGGGGTACACTGAAGCTTTCTTT. The encoded protein is CASSQDPRQGYTEAFF.

V usage is TRBV7-9 and J usage is TRBJ2-4, with 9 bases that match TRBD1. V shed 5 bases and J 6 bases; nucleotides not matched to a gene: 2. The V gene's germline CDR1 is SEHNR and CDR2 FQNEAQ (reference sequence). CDR3 length: 13 amino acids. The chain's CDR3 is CASSRTGVNIQYF. The CDR3 DNA reads TGTGCCAGCAGCCGGACAGGGGTAAACATTCAGTACTTC.

The chain carries TRBV9 and TRBJ2-1; 14 bases fit TRBD2. This CDR3 is 15 amino acids long. With V trimmed by 3 bases and J by 7 bases, 3 bases remained unmatched. From germline, CDR1 is SGDLS and CDR2 YYNGEE. CDR3 region: CASSGLAGGGNEQFF. The CDR3 DNA reads as TGTGCCAGCAGCGGACTAGCGGGAGGGGGGAATGAGCAGTTCTTC.

V usage is TRBV6-7 and J usage is TRBJ1-3; no clear D. TRBV6-7 is reported as an ORF; its role is uncertain. V lost 8 bases and J 0 bases, leaving 17 bases between the germline ends. The CDR3 consists of 16 residues. CDR3 sequence (DNA): TGTGCCAGCGGTGAGCAGGAACCCCTCTCTGGAAACACCATATATTTT. It is translated as CASGEQEPLSGNTIYF.

The J gene is TRBJ2-7, the V gene TRBV5-4, with 10 bases fitting TRBD2. This CDR3 has 15 amino acids. J gave up 5 bases and V 2 bases, and 7 bases lay outside the gene matches. Per germline, CDR1 SGHNT and CDR2 YYREEE (reference sequence). In nucleotides, the CDR3 is TGTGCCAGCAGCTTACCGCTAGCGGGAGACGACGAGCAGTACTTC. Translating gives CASSLPLAGDDEQYF. The entire variable domain, with the rest obtained from reference TRBV5-4 and TRBJ2-7, is as follows: ETGVTQSPTHLIKTRGQQVTLRCSSQSGHNTVSWYQQALGQGPQFIFQYYREEENGRGNFPPRFSGLQFPNYSSELNVNALELDDSALYLCASSLPLAGDDEQYFGPGTRLTVT.

The rearrangement uses TRBV9 and TRBJ1-3; D is uncertain. Deletions cut 0 bases from V and 0 bases from J, with 10 bases between. The germline V gene has CDR1 SGDLS and CDR2 YYNGEE. This CDR3 is 16 amino acids long. CDR3 sequence reads: CASSVAALSSGNTIYF. In DNA, the CDR3 is TGTGCCAGCAGCGTAGCAGCGCTTAGCTCTGGAAACACCATATATTTT.

The rearrangement joins TRBV19 to TRBJ1-6; D gene uncertain. The CDR3 contains 14 residues. V was shortened by 3 bases and J by 7 bases, with 10 bases between the two germline ends. Germline assignment: CDR1 LNHDA and CDR2 SQIVND (reference sequence). The CDR3 protein is CASSISGGNSPLHF. The CDR3 DNA sequence: TGTGCCAGTAGTATTTCGGGTGGAAATTCACCCCTCCACTTT. Complete variable domain (other parts from reference TRBV19 and TRBJ1-6): DGGITQSPKYLFRKEGQNVTLSCEQNLNHDAMYWYRQDPGQGLRLIYYSQIVNDFQKGDIAEGYSVSREKKESFPLTVTSAQKNPTAFYLCASSISGGNSPLHFGNGTRLTVT.

This clone occurred a few times. The chain combines TRBV29-1 with TRBJ2-5; 7 bases are a match to TRBD2. CDR1 and CDR2 (germline): SQVTM, ANQGSEA. The CDR3 runs 12 residues. Trimming at V came to 4 bases and at J to 5 bases, leaving 4 bases not matched to a gene. The CDR3 is CSVVGLSETQYF. CDR3 DNA: TGCAGCGTTGTGGGACTATCGGAGACCCAGTACTTC.